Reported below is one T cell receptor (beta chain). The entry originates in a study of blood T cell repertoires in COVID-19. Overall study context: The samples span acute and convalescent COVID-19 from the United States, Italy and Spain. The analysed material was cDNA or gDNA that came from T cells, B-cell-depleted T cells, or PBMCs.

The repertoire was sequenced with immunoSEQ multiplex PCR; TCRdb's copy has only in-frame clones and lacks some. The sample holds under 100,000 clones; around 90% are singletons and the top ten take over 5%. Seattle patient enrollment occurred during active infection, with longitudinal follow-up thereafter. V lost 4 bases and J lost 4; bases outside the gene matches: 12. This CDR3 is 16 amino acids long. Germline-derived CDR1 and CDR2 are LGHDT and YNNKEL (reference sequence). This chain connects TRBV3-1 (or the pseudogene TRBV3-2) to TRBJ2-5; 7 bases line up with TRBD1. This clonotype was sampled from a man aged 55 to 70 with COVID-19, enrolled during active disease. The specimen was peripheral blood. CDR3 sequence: CASSPQTGKVVETQYF. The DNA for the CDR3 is TGTGCCAGCAGCCCCCAGACAGGGAAGGTAGTAGAGACCCAGTACTTC.